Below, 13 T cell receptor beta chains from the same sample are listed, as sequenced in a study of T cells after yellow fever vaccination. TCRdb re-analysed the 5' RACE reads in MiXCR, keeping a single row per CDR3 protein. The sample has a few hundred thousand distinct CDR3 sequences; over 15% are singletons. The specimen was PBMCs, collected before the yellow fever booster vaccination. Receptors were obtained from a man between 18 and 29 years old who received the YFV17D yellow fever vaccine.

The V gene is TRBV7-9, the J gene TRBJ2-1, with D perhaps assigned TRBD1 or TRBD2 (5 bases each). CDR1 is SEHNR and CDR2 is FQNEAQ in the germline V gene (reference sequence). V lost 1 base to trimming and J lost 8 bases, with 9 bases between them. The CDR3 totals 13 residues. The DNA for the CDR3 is TGTGCCAGCAGCTTAGGGGGGAATGATGAGCAGTTCTTC. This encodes CASSLGGNDEQFF.

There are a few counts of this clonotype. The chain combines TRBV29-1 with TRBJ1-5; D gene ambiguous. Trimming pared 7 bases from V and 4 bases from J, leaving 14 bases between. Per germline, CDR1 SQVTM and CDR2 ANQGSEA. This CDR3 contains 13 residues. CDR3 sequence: CSAVPSGNQPQHF. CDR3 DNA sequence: TGCAGCGCCGTCCCCAGCGGGAATCAGCCCCAGCATTTT.

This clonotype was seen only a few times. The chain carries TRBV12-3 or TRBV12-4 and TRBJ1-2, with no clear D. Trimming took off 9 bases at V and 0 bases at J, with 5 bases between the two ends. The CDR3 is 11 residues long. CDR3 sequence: CASGANYGYTF. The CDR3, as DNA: TGTGCCAGTGGGGCTAACTATGGCTACACCTTC.

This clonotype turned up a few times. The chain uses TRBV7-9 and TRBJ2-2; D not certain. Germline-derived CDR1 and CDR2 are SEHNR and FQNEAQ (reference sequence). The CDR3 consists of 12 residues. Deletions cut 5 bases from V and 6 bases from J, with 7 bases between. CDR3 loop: CASSPTPGELFF. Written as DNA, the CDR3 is TGTGCCAGCAGCCCTACCCCCGGGGAGCTGTTTTTT.

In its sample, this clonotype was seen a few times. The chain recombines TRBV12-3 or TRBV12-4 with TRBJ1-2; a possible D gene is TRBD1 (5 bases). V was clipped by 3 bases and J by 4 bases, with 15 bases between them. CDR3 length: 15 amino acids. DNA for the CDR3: TGTGCCAGCAGTTTTGATGGGGGGGGACCCTATGGCTACACCTTC. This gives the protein CASSFDGGGPYGYTF.

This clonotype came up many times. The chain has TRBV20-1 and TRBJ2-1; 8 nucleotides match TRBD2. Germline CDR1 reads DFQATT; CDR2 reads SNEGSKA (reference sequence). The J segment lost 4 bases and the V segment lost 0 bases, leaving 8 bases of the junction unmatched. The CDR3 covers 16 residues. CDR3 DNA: TGCAGTGCTAGAGATTTAGCGGGGACTACTTACAATGAGCAGTTCTTC. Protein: CSARDLAGTTYNEQFF.

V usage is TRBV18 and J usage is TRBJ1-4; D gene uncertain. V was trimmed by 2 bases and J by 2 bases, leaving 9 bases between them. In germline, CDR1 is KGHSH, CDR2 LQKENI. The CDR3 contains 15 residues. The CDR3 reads CASSPSAQTNEKLFF. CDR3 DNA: TGTGCCAGCTCACCATCGGCCCAGACTAATGAAAAACTGTTTTTT.

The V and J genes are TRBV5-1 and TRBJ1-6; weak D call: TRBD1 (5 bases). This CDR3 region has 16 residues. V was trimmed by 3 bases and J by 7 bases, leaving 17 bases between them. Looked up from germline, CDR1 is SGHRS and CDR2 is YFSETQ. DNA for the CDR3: TGCGCCAGCAGCTCGGACTCAGGGCGGTCCAATTCACCCCTCCACTTT. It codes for CASSSDSGRSNSPLHF.

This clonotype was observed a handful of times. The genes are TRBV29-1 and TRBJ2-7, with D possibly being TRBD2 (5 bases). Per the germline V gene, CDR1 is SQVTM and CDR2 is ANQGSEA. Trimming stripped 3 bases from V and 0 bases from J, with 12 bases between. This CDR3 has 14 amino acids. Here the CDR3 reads CSVDDRGSSYEQYF. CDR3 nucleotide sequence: TGCAGCGTTGACGACCGGGGTAGCTCCTACGAGCAGTACTTC.

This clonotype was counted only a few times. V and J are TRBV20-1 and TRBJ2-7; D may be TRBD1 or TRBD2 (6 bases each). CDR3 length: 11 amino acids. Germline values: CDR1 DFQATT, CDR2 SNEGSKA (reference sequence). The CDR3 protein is CSARDGRQGNV. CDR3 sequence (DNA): TGCAGTGCTAGAGATGGGAGGCAGGGGAACGTC.

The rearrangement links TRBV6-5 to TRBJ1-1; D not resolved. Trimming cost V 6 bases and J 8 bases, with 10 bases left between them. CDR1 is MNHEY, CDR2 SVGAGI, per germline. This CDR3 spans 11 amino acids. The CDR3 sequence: CASSTASEAFF. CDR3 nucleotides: TGTGCCAGCAGCACCGCCTCCGAAGCTTTCTTT.

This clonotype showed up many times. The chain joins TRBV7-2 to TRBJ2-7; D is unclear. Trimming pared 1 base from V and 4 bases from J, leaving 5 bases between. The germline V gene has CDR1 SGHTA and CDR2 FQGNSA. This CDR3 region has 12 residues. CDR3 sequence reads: CASSLVNYEQYF. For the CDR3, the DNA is TGTGCCAGCAGCTTAGTCAATTACGAGCAGTACTTC.

The CDR3 DNA sequence: TGCAGTGCTAGTGTCTCGGGGAAACCCTACGAGCAGTACTTC. Amino acids: CSASVSGKPYEQYF. The chain has TRBV20-1 and TRBJ2-7; tentatively, D is TRBD2 (5 bases). V shed 3 bases and J shed 2 bases, with 14 bases lying between them. The CDR3 extends over 14 amino acids. CDR1 DFQATT and CDR2 SNEGSKA come from the germline V gene (reference sequence).